One and the same sample provided the 27 T cell receptor beta chains below, sequenced in a study of T cells in tumors after PD-1 blockade. The assay was immunoSEQ multiplex PCR, and TCRdb's table has in-frame clones only and misses some. The table includes approximately 60,000 clones, around 74% detected once. The sequencing used PBMCs, collected after anti-PD-1 treatment. These TCRs come from a human donor with basal cell carcinoma.

This clone occurred a few times. This chain connects TRBV2 to TRBJ2-3; 10 nucleotides agree with TRBD1. Trimming cost V 4 bases and J 7 bases; bases outside gene matches: 8. The CDR3 is made up of 15 amino acids. In germline, CDR1 is SNHLY, CDR2 FYNNEI. CDR3 in amino acids: CASSGSGQGWNTQYF. DNA for the CDR3: TGTGCCAGCAGTGGATCGGGACAGGGGTGGAATACGCAGTATTTT.

V gene TRBV7-6 combines with J gene TRBJ2-2; TRBD2 matches 9 bases. The CDR3 length is 15 residues. Germline CDR1 SGHVS, CDR2 FNYEAQ. The V segment lost 3 bases and the J segment 5 bases; nucleotides outside the gene matches: 4. The CDR3 sequence: CASSFSGGDTGELFF. CDR3 bases: TGTGCCAGCAGCTTTAGCGGGGGAGATACCGGGGAGCTGTTTTTT.

This chain links TRBV30 with TRBJ1-4, with a weak D call TRBD1 (6 bases). The CDR3 has 14 residues. CDR1 is GTSNPN and CDR2 is SVGIG in the germline V gene (reference sequence). Trimming cost V 1 base and J 4 bases, with 10 bases left between them. The CDR3 region is CAWSEGTNNEKLFF. CDR3 nucleotides: TGTGCCTGGAGTGAAGGGACAAATAATGAAAAACTGTTTTTT.

V and J are TRBV5-1 and TRBJ2-7; D is undetermined. The CDR3 has 11 amino acids. V shed 1 base and J shed 5 bases, with 4 bases lying between them. The germline V gene encodes CDR1 SGHRS and CDR2 YFSETQ. In DNA, the CDR3 is TGCGCCAGCAGCTTGAGCCACGAGCAGTACTTC. Encoded protein: CASSLSHEQYF.

This clone appeared a few times. V gene TRBV20-1 combines with J gene TRBJ2-7, with D possibly matching TRBD2 (6 bases). This CDR3 spans 13 amino acids. V was trimmed by 3 bases and J by 4 bases, leaving 13 bases between them. The germline gives CDR1 DFQATT, CDR2 SNEGSKA (reference sequence). The CDR3 coding sequence is TGCAGTGCTAGTTTCGCGGGGAGGTACGAGCAGTACTTC. Translating gives CSASFAGRYEQYF.

The rearrangement uses TRBV28 and TRBJ2-2; 8 bases map to TRBD2. Trimming cost V 6 bases and J 5 bases; bases outside gene matches: 8. CDR1 and CDR2 from the germline V gene are MDHEN and SYDVKM. The CDR3 extends over 15 amino acids. DNA of the CDR3: TGTGCCAGCAGCCTACTAGCGGCGGGAACCGGGGAGCTGTTTTTT. Translating it yields CASSLLAAGTGELFF.

The chain joins TRBV5-1 to TRBJ1-4; 7 bases map to TRBD1. CDR1 is SGHRS, CDR2 YFSETQ, per germline. The CDR3 loop spans 15 amino acids. The junction had 7 bases not matched to a gene; V was cut back by 5 bases and J by 3 bases. This chain's CDR3 is CASRPQGNANEKLFF. Here the CDR3 DNA reads TGCGCCAGCAGACCACAGGGGAACGCTAATGAAAAACTGTTTTTT.

The J gene is TRBJ2-3, the V gene TRBV28; D may match TRBD1 or TRBD2 (5 bases each). The CDR3 totals 15 residues. The V gene lost 4 bases and the J gene lost 0 bases, with 11 bases spanning the gap. CDR1 is MDHEN, CDR2 SYDVKM, per germline. This CDR3 is CASSWDGSSTDTQYF. The CDR3 DNA sequence: TGTGCCAGCAGTTGGGACGGTTCTAGCACAGATACGCAGTATTTT. Full variable domain (rest looked up from reference TRBV28 and TRBJ2-3): DVKVTQSSRYLVKRTGEKVFLECVQDMDHENMFWYRQDPGLGLRLIYFSYDVKMKEKGDIPEGYSVSREKKERFSLILESASTNQTSMYLCASSWDGSSTDTQYFGPGTRLTVL.

The chain joins TRBV5-6 to TRBJ1-6, with TRBD1 matching 7 bases. Unmatched junction bases numbered 6, after V lost 5 bases and J lost 7 bases. This CDR3 spans 14 amino acids. Germline values: CDR1 SGHDT, CDR2 YYEEEE. The CDR3 protein is CASSYTTGNSPLHF. The CDR3 nucleotides are TGTGCCAGCAGTTATACGACAGGGAATTCACCCCTCCACTTT.

J is TRBJ2-1 and V is TRBV2; the D gene is possibly TRBD1 (5 bases). The length of the CDR3 is 13 residues. Germline CDR1 reads SNHLY; CDR2 reads FYNNEI. The V and J ends lost 5 bases and 8 bases respectively, with 13 bases between them. The CDR3: CASSPGFTDEQFF. CDR3 nucleotides: TGTGCCAGCAGTCCAGGGTTTACAGATGAGCAGTTCTTC. The full variable domain, its missing parts supplied by reference TRBV2 and TRBJ2-1, is EPEVTQTPSHQVTQMGQEVILRCVPISNHLYFYWYRQILGQKVEFLVSFYNNEISEKSEIFDDQFSVERPDGSNFTLKIRSTKLEDSAMYFCASSPGFTDEQFFGPGTRLTVL.

The CDR3 sequence is CATSWRGGGTDTQYF. The CDR3 coding sequence is TGTGCCACCAGTTGGCGGGGGGGAGGCACAGATACGCAGTATTTT. The V gene is TRBV24-1, the J gene TRBJ2-3; 9 bases align to TRBD2. The J segment lost 1 base and the V segment lost 6 bases, leaving 4 bases of the junction unmatched. Germline V gene sequence: CDR1 KGHDR, CDR2 SFDVKD. The CDR3 loop spans 15 amino acids.

This clone was detected only a few times. The chain recombines TRBV19 with TRBJ1-2; D is perhaps TRBD1 (5 bases). Trimming stripped 7 bases from V and 8 bases from J, with 32 bases between. CDR1 and CDR2 (germline): LNHDA, SQIVND (reference sequence). The CDR3 runs to 18 residues. CDR3 DNA sequence: TGTGCCAGTACTCTCCTAAGGGGCGAGGGACCCCCGGGTGACGGCTACACCTTC. Translated: CASTLLRGEGPPGDGYTF.

V gene TRBV18 combines with J gene TRBJ2-7; 10 bases map to TRBD1. Germline V CDR1 and CDR2: KGHSH, LQKENI. V shed 1 base and J 5 bases; nucleotides not matched to a gene: 11. The CDR3 covers 17 residues. The CDR3 region is CASSPLWTGGYSDEQYF. In DNA, the CDR3 is TGTGCCAGCTCACCACTATGGACAGGGGGTTATTCGGACGAGCAGTACTTC.

This chain's CDR3 is CASSFQSSGELFF. CDR3 nucleotides: TGTGCCAGCAGCTTTCAGAGTTCCGGGGAGCTGTTTTTT. The chain joins TRBV5-6 to TRBJ2-2; D gene uncertain. The CDR3 loop spans 13 amino acids. Germline lookup yields CDR1 SGHDT and CDR2 YYEEEE. Trimming removed 2 bases from V and 6 bases from J, with 8 bases in between.

The rearrangement joins TRBV30 to TRBJ1-6; a weak D match, TRBD1 (5 bases). V was cut by 7 bases and J by 0 bases, with 7 bases left in between. This CDR3 has 13 residues. Germline values: CDR1 GTSNPN, CDR2 SVGIG (reference sequence). CDR3 coding DNA: TGTGCCTCTACAGGCTCCTATAATTCACCCCTCCACTTT. Encoded protein: CASTGSYNSPLHF.

This clone occurred a few times. The chain carries TRBV3-1 (or the pseudogene TRBV3-2) and TRBJ1-2; D uncertain. The V gene lost 1 base and the J gene lost 4 bases, with 10 bases spanning the gap. CDR1 and CDR2 (germline): LGHDT, YNNKEL (reference sequence). The CDR3 extends over 14 amino acids. The CDR3, as DNA: TGTGCCAGCAGCCAAGGGGCCAGGAGCTATGGCTACACCTTC. Translation: CASSQGARSYGYTF.

The chain has TRBV25-1 and TRBJ1-1; maybe TRBD1 (5 bases). There are 17 residues in the CDR3. Deletions cut 6 bases from V and 2 bases from J, with 22 bases between. CDR1 MGHDK and CDR2 SYGVNS come from the germline V gene. DNA of the CDR3: TGTGCCAGCAGGAGGGGTGGGAGAAAGGCTGTTAACACTGAAGCTTTCTTT. Its translation is CASRRGGRKAVNTEAFF.

V is TRBV19 and J is TRBJ2-1; D is possibly TRBD1 (5 bases). CDR3 length equals 15 residues. The germline CDR1 and CDR2 sequences are LNHDA and SQIVND (reference sequence). V gave up 3 bases and J gave up 3 bases, with 12 bases separating them. The CDR3 region has the DNA TGTGCCAGTAGTATTCAGGGTAGTTTCTACAATGAGCAGTTCTTC. Translating gives CASSIQGSFYNEQFF.

V and J are TRBV2 and TRBJ1-5, with D possibly TRBD1 on 6 matching bases. CDR3 length: 14 amino acids. Germline lookup yields CDR1 SNHLY and CDR2 FYNNEI. V dropped 1 base and J dropped 7 bases, with 11 bases sitting between them. In DNA, the CDR3 is TGTGCCAGCAGTGAAGGGGGGGGCTCCCAGCCCCAGCATTTT. This sequence encodes CASSEGGGSQPQHF.

The V and J genes are TRBV6-5 and TRBJ1-5, with a tentative D call TRBD1 (5 bases). The V end was cut by 2 bases, the J end by 3 bases, with 8 bases between. The germline CDR1 and CDR2 sequences are MNHEY and SVGAGI. The CDR3 covers 14 residues. The CDR3 coding sequence is TGTGCCAGCAGTTACGCGGACATCAATCAGCCCCAGCATTTT. Translation gives CASSYADINQPQHF.

This sequence joins TRBV6-5 and TRBJ2-1; no clear D. CDR1 and CDR2 from the germline V gene are MNHEY and SVGAGI. The CDR3 is 14 residues long. Trimming removed 6 bases at V and 3 bases at J, with 12 bases between. CDR3 DNA sequence: TGTGCCAGCAGGAAAGTTATGGACTACAATGAGCAGTTCTTC. Translated, it gives CASRKVMDYNEQFF.

This clone has only a few counts. This rearrangement joins TRBV2 to TRBJ2-3; 11 positions match TRBD1. The CDR3 is made up of 15 amino acids. V dropped 7 bases and J dropped 3; count of bases not matched to a gene: 6. Per germline, CDR1 SNHLY and CDR2 FYNNEI. The chain's CDR3 is CASIEGTGGTDTQYF. CDR3 sequence (DNA): TGTGCCAGCATCGAAGGGACAGGGGGGACAGATACGCAGTATTTT.

This CDR3 is CASRREGEAFF. CDR3 nucleotide sequence: TGTGCCAGCCGGCGCGAGGGAGAAGCTTTCTTT. The chain is built from TRBV6-5 and TRBJ1-1; D call uncertain. The ends were cut back, 8 bases at V and 8 bases at J, with 12 bases in the middle. Germline V gives CDR1 MNHEY, CDR2 SVGAGI. The CDR3 totals 11 residues.

This clone is medium-sized in the sample. The J gene is TRBJ1-5, the V gene TRBV21-1; the table assigns TRBD1, which was not confirmed against the DNA. TRBV21-1 is noted as a pseudogene. The CDR3 is 16 amino acids. CDR3 DNA sequence: TGTGCCAGCAGCCCCTACAGTGGACAGAGCAATCAGCCCCAGCATTTT. Translating gives CASSPYSGQSNQPQHF.

The CDR3 loop is CASSTPGIQPQHF. Here the CDR3 DNA reads TGTGCCAGCAGCACTCCAGGGATACAGCCCCAGCATTTT. The rearrangement links TRBV6-2 or TRBV6-3 to TRBJ1-5; TRBD1 is a possible D gene (5 bases). The CDR3 loop spans 13 amino acids. V lost 6 bases, J lost 7 bases, and 13 bases lay in between. Germline CDR1 is MNHEY and CDR2 is SVGEGT.

This sequence joins TRBV19 and TRBJ2-5; TRBD1 matches at 8 bases. CDR1 and CDR2 (germline): LNHDA, SQIVND (reference sequence). The CDR3 runs to 12 residues. The V segment lost 10 bases and the J segment 2 bases; nucleotides outside the gene matches: 3. The CDR3 bases are TGTGCCACCAGGGGGCGACAAGAGACCCAGTACTTC. Residues: CATRGRQETQYF.

This CDR3 reads CASRTGTGVSPLHF. CDR3 bases: TGTGCCAGCAGGACCGGGACAGGGGTATCACCCCTCCACTTT. This sequence joins TRBV6-5 and TRBJ1-6, with 10 bases aligning to TRBD1. In germline, CDR1 is MNHEY, CDR2 SVGAGI. The CDR3 is 14 residues long. The ends lost 6 bases at V and 10 bases at J; junction bases unmatched: 6.